This TCR beta chain was captured in a study of Ad26.COV2.S vaccination and SARS-CoV-2 variants. Overall study context: As a participant in COV1001, the donor was in the Ad26.COV2.S trial arm. General study results and limits: Among vaccine recipients, spike-specific TCR breadth exceeded that of placebo recipients.

Assay: immunoSEQ multiplex PCR; the TCRdb copy retains only in-frame clones and omits some. In the table there are around 300,000 clones, 86% of which are singletons. Treatment noted: roughly 20 received Ad26.COV2.S at low or high dose, single or two shots; about five received placebo; per-sample allocation not given. Sampling happened 63 days after the first vaccine or placebo injection. Donation came from an adult in Boston who was aged 18-55 years. This clone was counted once. Its target is unknown. Specimen: peripheral blood, collected in a trial of Ad26.COV2.S vaccine versus placebo. The receptor comes from a person aged 18 to 65 who received the Ad26.COV2.S COVID-19 vaccine or a placebo.

As DNA, the CDR3 is TGTGCCAGCAGCTTAGATTGGACGAGAGAGCAGTTCTTC. This encodes CASSLDWTREQFF. The chain joins TRBV11-3 to TRBJ2-1; D remains unclear. Trimming shortened V by 0 bases and J by 10 bases, and 10 bases separated the two germline ends. The CDR3 sequence is 13 residues long. Germline V gene sequence: CDR1 SGHNT, CDR2 YENEEA.